This TCR beta chain was obtained from a study of beta chain features in type 1 diabetes. Study-level results: Possible PCR preference for shorter templates applied equally to patients and controls. Reduced insertions and increased deletions marked VDJ junctions in type 1 diabetes patients.

Of note for this clone: Its cognate antigen is unknown.

Sequencing targeted expressed TCRB transcripts, as all isolated RNA had been reverse transcribed. Libraries were prepared by immunoSEQ multiplex PCR; TCRdb keeps only in-frame clonotypes and omits some of them. The sample lists 150,000 to 170,000 clones; around 8.5% were seen once. Heparinised blood was drawn once per donor, averaging around 120 mL. CD45RO/CCR7/CD25/CD127/CD95/CD27 staining was used to isolate CD4+ naive, central memory, regulatory and stem cell-like memory cells by sorting. Sequenced material: central memory CD4+ T cells from blood. The clonotype originates from a man aged 18 to 29 in good health.

The CDR3 DNA sequence: TGTGCCAGCAGCAGGACGGGGGATCAGGGCACCGGGGAGCTGTTTTTT. Encoded protein: CASSRTGDQGTGELFF. This sequence joins TRBV9 and TRBJ2-2, with D possibly being TRBD2 (6 bases). Germline CDR1 is SGDLS and CDR2 is YYNGEE. Deletions cut 4 bases from V and 4 bases from J, with 17 bases between. The CDR3 spans 16 residues.